This TCR beta chain was sequenced during a study of response to subunit inactivated influenza vaccine. Remarks on this clonotype: Its antigen is unidentified.

Broader study findings: Authors suggested each seasonal influenza vaccination recruits few new T cells.

The length of the CDR3 is 14 residues. The junction had 11 bases not matched to a gene; V was cut back by 5 bases and J by 7 bases. TCRdb re-called the RT-PCR reads with MiXCR, one entry per CDR3 protein. The sample lists about 540,000 distinct CDR3 sequences; roughly a quarter were seen once. The same data also went into a second study, on T cells expressing NK-cell markers. Turning to that study: Libraries used 5'RACE template switching adding universal primer site and UMIs.

Sequences were derived from CD4+ T cells sorted from PBMCs, sampled 11 to 12 days after vaccination. This chain connects TRBV12-3 or TRBV12-4 to TRBJ2-7; 7 bases match TRBD1. This TCR came from a man aged 45 to 65 who received an inactivated influenza vaccine. CDR3 in DNA: TGTGCCAGCAGTAACAGGGGCCCTAGAGTAGAGCAGTACTTC. This sequence encodes CASSNRGPRVEQYF.